The 8 T cell receptor beta chains in this list originate from one sample, sequenced in a study of shared clonotypes between healthy human individuals. Positively selected for CCR7, the CD45RO-negative cells used as naive CD8 cells excluded terminally differentiated effector memory CD45RA+ cells. Profiled with immunoSEQ multiplex PCR; TCRdb holds only in-frame clones, not every one. In the table there are about 1,800,000 clones, approximately 94% of which are singletons. Sequencing was done on a sample of naive CD8+ T cells sorted from blood. The receptors here all came from a man younger than 35 in good health.

The V gene is TRBV5-6, the J gene TRBJ2-2; the match to TRBD2 covers 9 bases. CDR3 size: 16 residues. Germline V lookup: CDR1 SGHDT, CDR2 YYEEEE. V trimming: 1 base; J trimming: 4 bases; junction bases outside the gene matches: 5. The CDR3: CASSLMREGRTGELFF. CDR3 coding DNA: TGTGCCAGCAGCTTGATGCGGGAGGGCCGCACCGGGGAGCTGTTTTTT.

The CDR3 region is CASSARWREAHNEQFF. The DNA of the CDR3 is TGCGCCAGCAGCGCACGGTGGCGGGAGGCTCACAATGAGCAGTTCTTC. J is TRBJ2-1 and V is TRBV5-1; 8 positions match TRBD2. This CDR3 is 16 amino acids long. Trimming at V came to 4 bases and at J to 5 bases, leaving 11 bases not matched to a gene. From germline, CDR1 is SGHRS and CDR2 YFSETQ.

The V gene is TRBV10-3, the J gene TRBJ2-5; D is unresolved. Trimming removed 0 bases at V and 3 bases at J, with 14 bases between. Per the germline V gene, CDR1 is ENHRY and CDR2 is SYGVKD. The CDR3 has 16 amino acids. The CDR3 DNA follows: TGTGCCATCAGTGAGTCAAGAGCGTTTGGAGAAGAGACCCAGTACTTC. Translation: CAISESRAFGEETQYF.

This sequence joins TRBV5-1 and TRBJ2-7; unclear D gene. V was shortened by 0 bases and J by 3 bases, with 7 bases between the two germline ends. This CDR3 contains 13 residues. Germline CDR1 is SGHRS and CDR2 is YFSETQ. CDR3 DNA: TGCGCCAGCAGCTTGGGTGCGGTCTACGAGCAGTACTTC. Protein sequence: CASSLGAVYEQYF. Full variable domain (outside the CDR3, taken from reference TRBV5-1 and TRBJ2-7): KAGVTQTPRYLIKTRGQQVTLSCSPISGHRSVSWYQQTPGQGLQFLFEYFSETQRNKGNFPGRFSGRQFSNSRSEMNVSTLELGDSALYLCASSLGAVYEQYFGPGTRLTVT.

This rearrangement joins TRBV7-8 to TRBJ1-4; D gene uncertain. Deletions cut 1 base from V and 5 bases from J, with 8 bases between. The CDR3 is 14 amino acids. Germline CDR1 reads SGHVS; CDR2 reads FQNEAQ. The CDR3 DNA is TGTGCCAGCAGCTTAGGAGACCCCAATGAAAAACTGTTTTTT. It specifies CASSLGDPNEKLFF.

The genes are TRBV27 and TRBJ2-2; no clear D gene. From germline, CDR1 is MNHEY and CDR2 SMNVEV (reference sequence). The CDR3 has 14 amino acids. V gave up 7 bases and J gave up 6 bases, with 15 bases separating them. The CDR3 DNA is TGTGCCAGCACGACCCAACCAAGCTCCGGGGAGCTGTTTTTT. This sequence encodes CASTTQPSSGELFF.

The chain employs TRBV7-8 and TRBJ2-7; no definite D call. The CDR3 totals 14 residues. Germline-derived CDR1 and CDR2 are SGHVS and FQNEAQ. Trimming cost V 2 bases and J 3 bases, with 11 bases left between them. The CDR3 region has the DNA TGTGCCAGCAGCTTACGAGGACCATACTACGAGCAGTACTTC. It translates to CASSLRGPYYEQYF.

This chain links TRBV5-6 with TRBJ2-5, with 7 bases aligning to TRBD2. CDR3 length equals 16 residues. Germline trimming cut 0 bases from V and 2 bases from J; bases unmatched to any gene: 7. Per the germline V gene, CDR1 is SGHDT and CDR2 is YYEEEE. CDR3 loop: CASSLGQAGNQETQYF. The CDR3 nucleotides read TGTGCCAGCAGCTTGGGTCAAGCGGGGAATCAAGAGACCCAGTACTTC.